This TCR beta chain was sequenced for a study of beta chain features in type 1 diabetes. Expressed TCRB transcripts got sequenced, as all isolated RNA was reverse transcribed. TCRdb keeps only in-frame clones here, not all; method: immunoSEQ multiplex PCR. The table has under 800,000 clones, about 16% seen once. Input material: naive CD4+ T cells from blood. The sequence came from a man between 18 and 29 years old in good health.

This CDR3 is CASSRSVTGIFRNYGYTF. DNA for the CDR3: TGTGCCAGCAGCCGATCAGTGACAGGGATATTCAGGAACTATGGCTACACCTTC. The chain links TRBV14 to TRBJ1-2; 7 nucleotides line up with TRBD1. CDR3 length: 18 amino acids. The V gene's germline CDR1 is SGHDN and CDR2 FVKESK. Trimming cost V 4 bases and J 2 bases; bases outside gene matches: 16.